This T cell receptor beta chain was retrieved from a study of cytomegalovirus exposure and HLA in healthy donors. The CDR3 covers 13 residues. V lost 4 bases to trimming and J lost 7 bases, with 15 bases between them. Germline V CDR1 and CDR2: SGHRS, YFSETQ. Donors were ostensibly healthy at sampling, although undocumented immune exposures were probable. PCR amplification relied on 60 Vbeta primers (plus 13 Jbeta primers). The data were produced by immunoSEQ multiplex PCR, yet TCRdb's version contains in-frame clones alone and is incomplete. This repertoire includes about 140,000 clones. This chain uses TRBV5-1 with TRBJ2-7; D is perhaps TRBD2 (5 bases). This sequence was found in a young woman in good health and CMV-seronegative. The sequencing input was PBMCs. The CDR3 spells CASSLGAGKEQYV. The CDR3 DNA is TGCGCCAGCAGCCTGGGTGCCGGGAAAGAGCAGTACGTC.